The rows below give T cell receptor beta chains drawn from one sample of a study of T cells after yellow fever vaccination. TCRdb passed the 5' RACE reads through MiXCR, listing each CDR3 protein once. The table records 250,000 or so distinct CDR3 sequences, 6.5% to 7.5% of them present only once. This specimen consisted of CD4+ T cells sorted from PBMCs, obtained on the day of the yellow fever booster vaccination. All receptors come from a young man who received the YFV17D yellow fever vaccine. Both conserved end residues are part of each CDR3. A D gene is named only where the DNA matches it firmly.

j_gene,d_gene,v_gene,CDR3aa
TRBJ2-3,.,TRBV7-9,CASSLVRSSTDTQYF
TRBJ1-1,.,TRBV7-9,CASSLKGGGEAFF
TRBJ2-7,TRBD2,TRBV7-8,CASSLVRIGEGVSYEQYF
TRBJ2-3,.,TRBV27,CASSFKGTSDTQYF
TRBJ2-7,.,TRBV20-1,CSASNRASYEQYF
TRBJ1-2,.,TRBV5-1,CASTDTRYGYTF
TRBJ2-1,TRBD1,TRBV4-2,CASSQQGTANNEQFF
TRBJ2-1,.,TRBV5-1,CASSPDLISYNEQFF
TRBJ2-7,TRBD2,TRBV5-6,CASSDWTSGRYEQYF
TRBJ2-2,.,TRBV7-6,CASSLNTHTGELFF
TRBJ1-2,TRBD1,TRBV7-9,CASSLDRRTGDRYGYTF
TRBJ2-1,.,TRBV3-1,CASSPSGRGLNEQFF
TRBJ2-7,.,TRBV29-1,CSQHPFFLYEQYF
TRBJ1-2,TRBD1,TRBV20-1,CSAGDRGRLGYGYTF
TRBJ2-4,TRBD1,TRBV10-1,CASSESPGQAVIF
TRBJ2-2,.,TRBV20-1,CSVMGDTGELFF
TRBJ2-1,.,TRBV7-2,CASSLTGTAFDEQFF
TRBJ1-2,.,TRBV6-1,CASSESRGPHGYTF
TRBJ2-1,.,TRBV28,CASSLKLGSEQFF
TRBJ2-7,TRBD2,TRBV20-1,CSARDWGLETYEQYF
TRBJ2-3,.,TRBV5-1,CASSWRGDSTDTQYF
TRBJ2-1,TRBD2,TRBV29-1,CSVGDSGSGFF
TRBJ1-2,TRBD1,TRBV29-1,CSVEAGTGNYGYTF
TRBJ2-7,TRBD2,TRBV5-1,CASSLGRTSGTYEQYF
TRBJ1-4,.,TRBV4-3,CASSQQGTRGEKLFF
TRBJ1-1,.,TRBV7-9,CASTRETEAFF
TRBJ2-1,.,TRBV18,CASSPRSAGPTYNEQFF
TRBJ2-7,TRBD2,TRBV3-1,CASPGGGAYEQYF
TRBJ2-1,.,TRBV6-2/TRBV6-3,CASSYSWGWYNEQFF
TRBJ2-7,.,TRBV7-9,CASSLVDGNSYEQYF
TRBJ2-3,TRBD2,TRBV11-1,CASSSGLAGVPRTDTQYF
TRBJ1-3,.,TRBV7-2,CASSLRLSSGNTIYF
TRBJ1-5,.,TRBV20-1,CSASHSFGADQPQHF